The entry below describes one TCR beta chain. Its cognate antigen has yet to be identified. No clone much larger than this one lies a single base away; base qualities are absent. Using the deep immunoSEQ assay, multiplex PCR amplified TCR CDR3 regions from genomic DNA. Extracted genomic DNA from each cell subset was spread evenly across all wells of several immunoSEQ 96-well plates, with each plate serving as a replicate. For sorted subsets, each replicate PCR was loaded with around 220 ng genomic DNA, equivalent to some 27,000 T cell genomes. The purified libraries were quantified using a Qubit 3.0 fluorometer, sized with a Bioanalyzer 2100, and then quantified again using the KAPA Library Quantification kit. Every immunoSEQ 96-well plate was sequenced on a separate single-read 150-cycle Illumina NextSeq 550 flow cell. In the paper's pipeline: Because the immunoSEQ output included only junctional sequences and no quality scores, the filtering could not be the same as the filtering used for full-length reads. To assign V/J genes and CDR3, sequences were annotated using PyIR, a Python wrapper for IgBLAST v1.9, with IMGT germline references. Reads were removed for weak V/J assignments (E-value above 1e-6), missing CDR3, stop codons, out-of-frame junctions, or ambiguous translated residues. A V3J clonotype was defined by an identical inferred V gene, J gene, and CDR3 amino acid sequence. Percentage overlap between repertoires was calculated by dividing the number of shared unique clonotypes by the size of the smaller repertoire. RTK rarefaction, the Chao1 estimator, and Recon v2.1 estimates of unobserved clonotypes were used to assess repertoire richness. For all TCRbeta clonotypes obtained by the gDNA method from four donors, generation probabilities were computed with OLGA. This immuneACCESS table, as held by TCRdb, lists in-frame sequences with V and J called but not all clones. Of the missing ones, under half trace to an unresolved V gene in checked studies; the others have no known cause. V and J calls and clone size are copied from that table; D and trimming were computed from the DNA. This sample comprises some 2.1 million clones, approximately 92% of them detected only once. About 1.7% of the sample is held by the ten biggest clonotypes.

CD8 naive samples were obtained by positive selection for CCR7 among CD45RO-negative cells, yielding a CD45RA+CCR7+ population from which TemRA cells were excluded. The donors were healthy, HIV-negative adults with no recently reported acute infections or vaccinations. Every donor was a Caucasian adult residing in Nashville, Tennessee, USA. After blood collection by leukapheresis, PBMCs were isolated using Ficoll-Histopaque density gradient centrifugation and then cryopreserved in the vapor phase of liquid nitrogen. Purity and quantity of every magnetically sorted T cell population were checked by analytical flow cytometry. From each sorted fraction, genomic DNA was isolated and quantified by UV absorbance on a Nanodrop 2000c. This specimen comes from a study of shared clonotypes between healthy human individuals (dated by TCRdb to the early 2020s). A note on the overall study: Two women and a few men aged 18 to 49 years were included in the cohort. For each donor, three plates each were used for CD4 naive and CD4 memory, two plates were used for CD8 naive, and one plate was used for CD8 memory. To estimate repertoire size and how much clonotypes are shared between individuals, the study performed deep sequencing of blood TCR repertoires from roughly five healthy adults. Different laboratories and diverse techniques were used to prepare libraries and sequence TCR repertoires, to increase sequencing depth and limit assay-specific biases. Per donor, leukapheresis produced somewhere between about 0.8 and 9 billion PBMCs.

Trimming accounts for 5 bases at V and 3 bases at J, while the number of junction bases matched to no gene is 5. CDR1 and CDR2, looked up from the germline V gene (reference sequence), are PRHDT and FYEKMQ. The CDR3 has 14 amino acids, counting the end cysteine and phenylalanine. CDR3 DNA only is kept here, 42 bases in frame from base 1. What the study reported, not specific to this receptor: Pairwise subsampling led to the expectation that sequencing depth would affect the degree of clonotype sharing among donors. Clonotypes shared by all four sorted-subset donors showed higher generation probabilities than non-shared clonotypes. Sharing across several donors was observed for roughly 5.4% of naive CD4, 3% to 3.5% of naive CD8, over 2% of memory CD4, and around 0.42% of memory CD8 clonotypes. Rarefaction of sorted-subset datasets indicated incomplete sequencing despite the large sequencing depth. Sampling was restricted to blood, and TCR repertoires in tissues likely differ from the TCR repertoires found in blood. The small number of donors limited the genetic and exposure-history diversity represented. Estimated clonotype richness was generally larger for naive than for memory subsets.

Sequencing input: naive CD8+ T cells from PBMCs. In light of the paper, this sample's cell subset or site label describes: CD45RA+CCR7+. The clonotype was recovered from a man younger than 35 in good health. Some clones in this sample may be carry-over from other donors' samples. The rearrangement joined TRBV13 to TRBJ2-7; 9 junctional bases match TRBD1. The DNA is TGTGCCAGCAGCCCATGGGACAGGGACTACGAGCAGTACTTC. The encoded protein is CASSPWDRDYEQYF.